This T cell receptor beta chain is from a study of blood T cell repertoires in COVID-19 (dated by TCRdb to between 2020 and 2021). For the wider study: Samples covering the acute and convalescent phases of COVID-19 were provided by collaborators in the United States, Italy and Spain. The material from the prospective study consisted of cDNA or gDNA derived from T cells, B-cell-depleted T cells, or PBMCs. Deeply sampled blood TCRbeta repertoires from subjects exposed to, actively infected with, or recovered from COVID-19 were included in the dataset. The repertoires were made available in a free public database intended to serve as a resource for research on the immune response to SARS-CoV-2. The samples were drawn from the first 160 participants of the ongoing ImmuneRACE study and from 1,254 subjects provided by 6 global collaborators. Nearly every sample came with metadata listing a de-identified subject ID, COVID-19 status, age in years and sex. Where available, HLA class I and class II types were taken from metadata supplied by the sample provider and were not determined by assay-based typing. Results the study describes overall, beyond this receptor: The quantity of clinical and demographic metadata differed by source and by participant and was supplied without curation.

Collaborating institutions collected whole blood in K2EDTA tubes following their own protocols. For TCRbeta analysis, collaborator samples were shipped as frozen whole blood, as isolated PBMCs, or as DNA extracted from either sample type. TCRbeta CDR3 regions were amplified from genomic DNA by means of the immunoSEQ Assay, a bias-controlled multiplex PCR. The original pipeline was this. The number of nucleated cells in each sample was estimated from the amplification of reference gene primers within the assay. To quantify the absolute abundance of each unique TCRbeta CDR3 rearrangement, sequence reads were collapsed and filtered. For each sample, productive Simpson clonality was calculated as the square root of Simpson's diversity index over productive rearrangements. TCRdb limited this immuneACCESS table to in-frame rearrangements with V and J called. A share of clones is missing; checked studies link under half to unresolved V genes, and the rest is unexplained. V, J and clone size are those of that table, while D and trimming were read from the DNA. The sample records some 110,000 clones, around 85% of which are singletons. The ten largest clones take up more than 3% of the sample.

Comment on this clone: Its antigen is not yet known. No clone much larger than this one lies a single base away; base qualities are absent.

According to the germline V gene, CDR1 reads SGHRS and CDR2 reads YFSETQ. The CDR3 numbers 16 residues from cysteine through phenylalanine. The CDR3 DNA has 48 bases and is translated from base 1. Trimming accounts for 0 bases at V and 4 bases at J, while the number of junction bases matched to no gene is 4. The sample comprised peripheral blood. The sequence was collected from a woman at least 80 years old with active or convalescent COVID-19. The rearrangement combines TRBV5-1 with TRBJ2-5, with 12 bases matching TRBD2. The CDR3 region: CASSLATSGGGETQYF. The nucleotide sequence is given as TGCGCCAGCAGCTTGGCGACTAGCGGGGGAGGAGAGACCCAGTACTTC.